The T cell receptor beta chain described here comes from a study of cytomegalovirus exposure and HLA in healthy donors. Study details: Earlier work reported approximately 110 million unique TCR beta sequences from 150 million to 200 million T cells. Study conclusions and caveats: Follow-up analysis found HLA locus-dependent TCR association rates, highest for DRB1 and lowest for HLA-C. About 87% or about 30% of the time was how often most TCR beta V segments were productive, according to an earlier analysis.

Points on this clone: Its antigen is unknown.

In the PCR, 60 Vbeta and 13 Jbeta primers were used. Using immunoSEQ multiplex PCR, the repertoire was profiled, and TCRdb retains in-frame clones only, with some absent. Among around 150,000 clones, approximately 78% were seen once, and the ten largest hold 0.96%. There are 15 residues in the CDR3. V lost 11 bases and J lost 0, with 19 bases in between. Germline CDR1 and CDR2: ENHRY and SYGVKD. The V call is TRBV10-3, the J call TRBJ1-1; tentative D call: TRBD1 (6 bases). Sequenced sample: PBMCs. The source is a girl aged 2-10 years in good health and CMV-seropositive. The CDR3 DNA sequence: TGTGCCTCGAAAACAGGGTCCCCAATGAACACTGAAGCTTTCTTT. Translating it yields CASKTGSPMNTEAFF.